This TCR beta chain was obtained from a study of blood T cell repertoires in COVID-19. Background on the study: Sources were T cells, B-cell-depleted T cells, or PBMCs; the material itself was cDNA or gDNA.

Authors' data handling: Estimation of nucleated cell counts was performed using reference gene primer amplification. Assay: immunoSEQ multiplex PCR; the TCRdb copy retains only in-frame clones and omits some. V and J calls and clone size are copied from that table; D and trimming were computed from the DNA. This sample has 48,000 or so clones; approximately 90% occur once, and the top ten carry about 3%. Seattle enrolled patients during active infection and tracked them longitudinally. Germline assignment: CDR1 SEHNR and CDR2 FQNEAQ (reference sequence). V shed 5 bases, J shed 2 bases, and the junction held 5 bases outside the gene matches. The CDR3 sequence is 16 residues long.

Input material: peripheral blood. This sequence joins TRBV7-9 and TRBJ2-1; 11 nucleotides line up with TRBD2. This clonotype originated in a woman at least 80 years old with COVID-19, enrolled during active disease. For the CDR3, the DNA is TGTGCCAGCAGCCGCCAGGGACTAGCGGCCTACAATGAGCAGTTCTTC. Protein sequence: CASSRQGLAAYNEQFF. The whole variable domain, remainder taken from reference TRBV7-9 and TRBJ2-1, is DTGVSQNPRHKITKRGQNVTFRCDPISEHNRLYWYRQTLGQGPEFLTYFQNEAQLEKSRLLSDRFSAERPKGSFSTLEIQRTEQGDSAMYLCASSRQGLAAYNEQFFGPGTRLTVL.